The 30 T cell receptor beta chains below were found in one sample sequenced in a study of cytomegalovirus exposure and HLA in healthy donors. The PCR ran on 60 Vbeta and 13 Jbeta primers. The repertoire was sequenced with immunoSEQ multiplex PCR; TCRdb's copy has only in-frame clones and lacks some. Found here are about 120,000 clones, more than 60% of them singletons; the top ten hold less than 9%. The specimen sequenced was PBMCs. The receptor source for this set is a woman between 40 and 55 years old in good health and CMV-seropositive.

The sample holds a few counts of this clone. The chain employs TRBV6-6 and TRBJ2-7; 8 bases agree with TRBD2. The CDR3 is 15 amino acids. Trimming at V came to 2 bases and at J to 0 bases, leaving 3 bases not matched to a gene. Germline assignment: CDR1 MNHNY and CDR2 SVGAGI (reference sequence). CDR3: CASSYGAGDSYEQYF. Written as DNA, the CDR3 is TGTGCCAGCAGTTACGGAGCGGGGGACTCCTACGAGCAGTACTTC.

This clone was seen more than once but under ten times. The chain recombines TRBV28 with TRBJ2-5; 8 bases agree with TRBD2. Germline CDR1 reads MDHEN; CDR2 reads SYDVKM. The CDR3 runs 14 residues. After removal of 7 bases from V and 4 bases from J, the junction contained 8 bases not matched to a gene. The CDR3 DNA is TGTGCCAGCACCTTCGGGAGGGCCGGAGAGACCCAGTACTTC. Translated: CASTFGRAGETQYF.

CDR3 loop: CASSMTGNTEAFF. The CDR3 DNA reads as TGCGCCAGCAGCATGACGGGGAACACTGAAGCTTTCTTT. The chain recombines TRBV5-1 with TRBJ1-1, with D hard to call. The CDR3 has 13 amino acids. V lost 4 bases, J lost 1 base, and 8 bases lay in between. Germline V CDR1 and CDR2: SGHRS, YFSETQ.

This sequence joins TRBV6-1 and TRBJ1-4; D gene unclear. V lost 1 base, J lost 5 bases, and 11 bases lay in between. The CDR3 is made up of 15 amino acids. Germline assignment: CDR1 MNHNS and CDR2 SASEGT. CDR3 region: CASSEVGGLNEKLFF. CDR3 DNA: TGTGCCAGCAGTGAAGTCGGCGGTCTCAATGAAAAACTGTTTTTT.

This clone has more than one count but fewer than ten. This chain links TRBV4-2 with TRBJ1-2; D not resolved. Trimming took 0 bases from V and 8 from J, leaving 13 bases between them. Germline CDR1 and CDR2: LGHNA and YNFKEQ. The CDR3 is 14 residues long. The CDR3 region is CASSQENLLLGYTF. The CDR3 region has the DNA TGTGCCAGCAGCCAAGAGAACCTATTACTCGGCTACACCTTC.

This clone came up a few times. V is TRBV4-1 and J is TRBJ2-5, with TRBD1 as a possible D gene (5 bases). The end of the DNA is better explained by TRBJ2-7, so the J call may be wrong. The CDR3 length is 19 residues. Looked up from germline, CDR1 is MGHRA and CDR2 is YSYEKL. The CDR3 DNA reads TGCGCCAGCAGCCCAGAGGCCCGGACACTTGTTTGCTGCTCCTACGAGCAGTACTTC. Translated: CASSPEARTLVCCSYEQYF.

In DNA form, the CDR3 reads TGTGCCAGCAGTGAGTACAGGGTGGACGGTGAGCAGTTCTTC. As protein: CASSEYRVDGEQFF. The chain joins TRBV2 to TRBJ2-1; the D gene is possibly TRBD1 (6 bases). Trimming shortened V by 3 bases and J by 9 bases, and 15 bases separated the two germline ends. This CDR3 comprises 14 residues. In germline, CDR1 is SNHLY, CDR2 FYNNEI.

The chain links TRBV9 to TRBJ2-4, with 7 bases matching TRBD1. CDR1 and CDR2 from the germline V gene are SGDLS and YYNGEE. This CDR3 comprises 15 residues. J gave up 6 bases and V 4 bases, and 10 bases lay outside the gene matches. This CDR3 reads CASSPTDRLLNIQYF. CDR3 DNA sequence: TGTGCCAGCAGCCCAACGGACAGGCTCCTAAACATTCAGTACTTC.

As DNA, the CDR3 is TGTGCCAGCAGTGAAACCATGGGACAGGGCTACAATGAGCAGTTCTTC. Translation: CASSETMGQGYNEQFF. This sequence joins TRBV25-1 and TRBJ2-1, with 9 bases that match TRBD1. The CDR3 contains 16 residues. Trimming removed 2 bases from V and 3 bases from J; junction bases left unmatched: 5. Germline CDR1 MGHDK, CDR2 SYGVNS.

The V and J genes are TRBV5-1 and TRBJ2-7, with TRBD1 matching over 10 bases. The CDR3 spans 15 residues. V shed 3 bases, J shed 4 bases, and the junction held 7 bases outside the gene matches. Germline assignment: CDR1 SGHRS and CDR2 YFSETQ. The DNA for the CDR3 is TGCGCCAGCAGCTCCGGACAGGGGGGGACTTACGAGCAGTACTTC. Protein sequence: CASSSGQGGTYEQYF.

The genes are TRBV4-1 and TRBJ1-1; the D gene is possibly TRBD1 (6 bases). In germline, CDR1 is MGHRA, CDR2 YSYEKL. The V gene lost 2 bases and the J gene lost 1 base, with 17 bases spanning the gap. The CDR3 has 17 residues. CDR3 in amino acids: CASSQSVDRPTNTEAFF. CDR3 nucleotides: TGCGCCAGCAGCCAATCCGTTGACAGGCCAACGAACACTGAAGCTTTCTTT.

This clone was seen a handful of times. V is TRBV25-1 and J is TRBJ1-2; TRBD1 aligns across 7 bases. This CDR3 has 15 residues. The germline V gene encodes CDR1 MGHDK and CDR2 SYGVNS. J gave up 4 bases and V 4 bases, and 9 bases lay outside the gene matches. For the CDR3, the DNA is TGTGCCAGCAGTGGGGGGGCAGGGGGTCTCTATGGCTACACCTTC. Translation: CASSGGAGGLYGYTF.

This chain connects TRBV7-3 to TRBJ2-3, with 8 bases that match TRBD2. The J segment lost 1 base and the V segment lost 0 bases, leaving 0 bases of the junction unmatched. This CDR3 is 15 amino acids long. CDR1 and CDR2 from the germline V gene are SGHTA and FQGTGA. Here the CDR3 reads CASSLTLAGTDTQYF. In DNA form, the CDR3 reads TGTGCCAGCAGCTTAACACTAGCGGGCACAGATACGCAGTATTTT.

The table lists this clone with a few counts. At one end the junction does not follow the germline gene, possibly because of a read error. The chain is built from TRBV7-9 and TRBJ2-7; 11 bases line up with TRBD2. This CDR3 comprises 18 residues. CDR1 is SEHNR, CDR2 FQNEAQ, per germline (reference sequence). The CDR3 here is CSSSPYSALAGVPYEQYF. The CDR3, as DNA: TGTTCCAGCAGCCCCTACAGTGCACTAGCGGGAGTCCCCTACGAGCAGTACTTC.

This rearrangement joins TRBV29-1 to TRBJ1-2; TRBD1 matches 10 bases. This CDR3 has 12 amino acids. Looked up from germline, CDR1 is SQVTM and CDR2 is ANQGSEA. Trimming removed 7 bases from V and 6 bases from J; junction bases left unmatched: 5. The CDR3: CSGGTGADGYTF. CDR3 nucleotide sequence: TGCAGCGGTGGGACAGGGGCTGATGGCTACACCTTC.

The rearrangement links TRBV5-1 to TRBJ2-2; D unclear. Germline CDR1 and CDR2: SGHRS and YFSETQ. Trimming cost V 1 base and J 1 base, with 11 bases left between them. The CDR3 totals 16 residues. The CDR3 sequence: CASSLLPAMNTGELFF. As DNA, the CDR3 is TGCGCCAGCAGCTTGCTCCCCGCTATGAACACCGGGGAGCTGTTTTTT.

CDR3 DNA sequence: TGTGCCAGCAGTCGGCTTAGCGGGGGCTCCTACGAGCAGTACTTC. Translating it yields CASSRLSGGSYEQYF. V gene TRBV28 combines with J gene TRBJ2-7, with TRBD2 matching over 9 bases. J lost 0 bases, V lost 5 bases, and 5 bases had no gene match. The germline CDR1 and CDR2 sequences are MDHEN and SYDVKM. The CDR3 has 15 residues.

The V and J genes are TRBV19 and TRBJ1-2; a weak D match, TRBD1 (5 bases). The CDR3 consists of 13 residues. V was shortened by 1 base and J by 6 bases, with 9 bases between the two germline ends. Germline V lookup: CDR1 LNHDA, CDR2 SQIVND (reference sequence). CDR3 DNA sequence: TGTGCCAGTAGTATAGGGGGCAGCCATGGCTACACCTTC. This translates into CASSIGGSHGYTF.

This clone was counted only a few times. The V gene is TRBV19, the J gene TRBJ1-1, with 10 positions matching TRBD1. Germline lookup yields CDR1 LNHDA and CDR2 SQIVND (reference sequence). V shed 7 bases, J shed 4 bases, and the junction held 6 bases outside the gene matches. The CDR3 has 14 residues. The CDR3 DNA is TGTGCCAGTAAGACAGGGGGCCAGGGCACTGAAGCTTTCTTT. The encoded protein is CASKTGGQGTEAFF.

This clone appeared a few times. The chain recombines TRBV11-2 with TRBJ2-5, with a possible D match to TRBD1 (6 bases). V was trimmed by 5 bases and J by 2 bases, leaving 12 bases between them. The CDR3 is 14 amino acids. Germline CDR1 is SGHAT and CDR2 is FQNNGV. The CDR3 sequence: CASSETGVQETQYF. CDR3 bases: TGTGCCAGCAGCGAGACAGGAGTACAAGAGACCCAGTACTTC.

In regard to this clone: The junction departs from the called germline gene at one end, perhaps through a read error. The chain links TRBV6-1 to TRBJ1-2; D may be TRBD1 (6 bases). The CDR3 is 14 amino acids. The V gene's germline CDR1 is MNHNS and CDR2 SASEGT. The CDR3 bases are TGTGCCAGCAGTGAAGCGTCAGGGGCCTCTGGCTACCCCTTC. It translates to CASSEASGASGYPF.

The chain employs TRBV4-1 and TRBJ2-5; tentatively, D is TRBD2 (6 bases). The J call may be mistaken, given a closer DNA end match to TRBJ2-7. Germline V gives CDR1 MGHRA, CDR2 YSYEKL. The CDR3 is made up of 16 amino acids. The CDR3 DNA reads as TGCGCCAGCAGCCAAGGGGTAGCGGAGGGGACCTACGAGCAGTACTTC. It yields the protein CASSQGVAEGTYEQYF.

This clone has more than one count but fewer than ten. The chain carries TRBV2 and TRBJ1-3; TRBD1 matches 8 bases. Germline CDR1 reads SNHLY; CDR2 reads FYNNEI. The CDR3 runs 17 residues. V trimming: 2 bases; J trimming: 3 bases; junction bases outside the gene matches: 9. The DNA of the CDR3 is TGTGCCAGCAGTGAATGGGTTGGCAGGGGGCTTGGAAACACCATATATTTT. Its protein product is CASSEWVGRGLGNTIYF.

This chain joins TRBV12-5 and TRBJ2-7; the match to TRBD1 covers 7 bases. The length of the CDR3 is 14 residues. Germline V gene lookup returns CDR1 LGHNT and CDR2 FRNRAP. V gave up 0 bases and J gave up 6 bases; unmatched junction bases: 5. CDR3 loop: CASGLVGGLGEQYF. The CDR3 nucleotides are TGTGCTAGTGGTTTGGTAGGGGGCCTGGGCGAGCAGTACTTC.

The chain has TRBV6-5 and TRBJ1-2; possibly TRBD1 for D (5 bases). The CDR3 totals 15 residues. CDR1 is MNHEY, CDR2 SVGAGI, per germline. Trimming took 7 bases from V and 8 from J, leaving 23 bases between them. The CDR3 sequence is CASKAGKGSSWGYTF. The DNA of the CDR3 is TGTGCCAGCAAAGCAGGGAAGGGGTCTTCATGGGGCTACACCTTC.

The V gene is TRBV5-1, the J gene TRBJ1-1; the D gene is possibly TRBD1 (5 bases). Deletions cut 3 bases from V and 0 bases from J, with 9 bases between. Germline values: CDR1 SGHRS, CDR2 YFSETQ. The CDR3 sequence is 14 residues long. In nucleotides, the CDR3 is TGCGCCAGCAGCTCGGCAGGGATGAACACTGAAGCTTTCTTT. Its translation is CASSSAGMNTEAFF.

This clone turned up a few times. The chain employs TRBV2 and TRBJ1-5, with 7 bases matching TRBD1. This CDR3 has 16 amino acids. With V trimmed by 2 bases and J by 3 bases, 7 bases remained unmatched. Germline CDR1 is SNHLY and CDR2 is FYNNEI. CDR3 coding DNA: TGTGCCAGCAGTGAACTCGGGACAGCGATCAATCAGCCCCAGCATTTT. Its translation is CASSELGTAINQPQHF.

This rearrangement joins TRBV7-9 to TRBJ2-7; perhaps TRBD2 as D (6 bases). Germline CDR1 is SEHNR and CDR2 is FQNEAQ (reference sequence). This CDR3 region has 14 residues. Between the trimmed V and J ends, which lost 3 bases and 5 bases, there was a span of 14 bases. CDR3 region: CASSLEGSLDEQYF. CDR3 nucleotide sequence: TGTGCCAGCAGCTTGGAGGGCTCATTGGACGAGCAGTACTTC.

V usage is TRBV30 and J usage is TRBJ2-1, with TRBD2 matching 8 bases. The CDR3 runs 12 residues. CDR1 GTSNPN and CDR2 SVGIG come from the germline V gene (reference sequence). Trimming removed 1 base from V and 15 bases from J; junction bases left unmatched: 8. This CDR3 is CAWSGAGGAPFF. The CDR3 coding sequence is TGTGCCTGGAGTGGGGCCGGGGGGGCTCCGTTCTTC.

The chain carries TRBV6-5 and TRBJ2-3; 8 bases match TRBD2. Germline V gives CDR1 MNHEY, CDR2 SVGAGI. This CDR3 region has 15 residues. Trimming at V came to 7 bases and at J to 6 bases, leaving 12 bases not matched to a gene. CDR3 in amino acids: CASTLRVSGNDTQYF. The DNA of the CDR3 is TGTGCCAGCACTTTGAGGGTTAGCGGGAACGATACGCAGTATTTT.